Following are 13 T cell receptor beta chains from one sample sequenced in a study of blood T cell repertoires in COVID-19. Repertoires were generated with immunoSEQ multiplex PCR, while TCRdb's copy carries only in-frame clones and drops some. The sample lists roughly 60,000 clones; 70% to 85% were seen once. Source material: peripheral blood. The receptors derive from a man in his fifties or sixties with acute or convalescent COVID-19.

This clone was seen a handful of times. The gene calls are TRBV10-3 and TRBJ2-1; TRBD2 aligns across 14 bases. There are 14 residues in the CDR3. The germline V gene has CDR1 ENHRY and CDR2 SYGVKD. V lost 6 bases and J lost 9; bases outside the gene matches: 4. In DNA, the CDR3 is TGTGCCATCAGGGGACTAGCGGGGGTGGCTGAGCAGTTCTTC. It specifies CAIRGLAGVAEQFF.

The V gene is TRBV19, the J gene TRBJ1-1, with D unresolved. CDR1 and CDR2 from the germline V gene are LNHDA and SQIVND (reference sequence). V shed 6 bases and J shed 4 bases, with 18 bases lying between them. This CDR3 spans 15 amino acids. The CDR3 loop is CASRGRTNLGTEAFF. In DNA form, the CDR3 reads TGTGCCAGTAGGGGCAGGACTAACCTGGGCACTGAAGCTTTCTTT.

This chain connects TRBV2 to TRBJ2-2, with TRBD1 matching over 8 bases. In germline, CDR1 is SNHLY, CDR2 FYNNEI. CDR3 length: 15 amino acids. Trimming removed 3 bases from V and 6 bases from J; junction bases left unmatched: 6. The CDR3 bases are TGTGCCAGCAGTGAGCAGGGGGCAAGGGCCGGGGAGCTGTTTTTT. Translated: CASSEQGARAGELFF.

The genes are TRBV12-5 and TRBJ1-2; D is undetermined. CDR1 and CDR2 from the germline V gene are LGHNT and FRNRAP. Trimming took 1 base from V and 8 from J, leaving 11 bases between them. The CDR3 covers 13 residues. CDR3 loop: CASGLAPGTGYTF. The CDR3 DNA sequence: TGTGCTAGTGGTTTGGCCCCGGGTACGGGCTACACCTTC.

V and J are TRBV30 and TRBJ1-2; weak D call: TRBD1 (5 bases). The V end lost 6 bases, the J end lost 8 bases, and 16 bases lay between the germline ends. The CDR3 is made up of 12 amino acids. Germline assignment: CDR1 GTSNPN and CDR2 SVGIG (reference sequence). The DNA for the CDR3 is TGTGCCTGCCTCAGGGTCAGAGGCGGCTACACCTTC. As protein: CACLRVRGGYTF.

This clone was counted only a few times. The chain uses TRBV5-4 and TRBJ2-5; TRBD1 matches 9 bases. Germline CDR1 and CDR2: SGHNT and YYREEE (reference sequence). The junction had 7 bases not matched to a gene; V was cut back by 3 bases and J by 1 base. This CDR3 is 16 amino acids long. The CDR3 region has the DNA TGTGCCAGCAGCTCAAAAGGACAGGGGCCCCAAGAGACCCAGTACTTC. This codes for CASSSKGQGPQETQYF.

The chain couples TRBV19 to TRBJ2-7, with a possible D match to TRBD1 (6 bases). Germline assignment: CDR1 LNHDA and CDR2 SQIVND (reference sequence). The V end lost 4 bases, the J end lost 2 bases, and 12 bases lay between the germline ends. The CDR3 is 14 residues long. Written as DNA, the CDR3 is TGTGCCAGTAGTACTACAGGGATCGCCTACGAGCAGTACTTC. Its translation is CASSTTGIAYEQYF.

This clone occurred once. The rearrangement joins TRBV7-7 to TRBJ2-2; TRBD2 matches 16 bases. The CDR3 covers 19 residues. CDR1 is SSHAT, CDR2 FNYEAQ, per germline (reference sequence). After removal of 0 bases from V and 6 bases from J, the junction contained 7 bases not matched to a gene. The CDR3 DNA reads as TGTGCCAGCAGCTTAGCCACCGGGACTAGCGGGGGGGGGCCCGGGGAGCTGTTTTTT. Residues: CASSLATGTSGGGPGELFF.

The genes are TRBV19 and TRBJ1-5; D unclear. This CDR3 spans 14 amino acids. Trimming cost V 6 bases and J 9 bases, with 18 bases left between them. The germline V gene encodes CDR1 LNHDA and CDR2 SQIVND (reference sequence). The CDR3 here is CASRTDSGQSPQHF. For the CDR3, the DNA is TGTGCCAGTAGAACGGATAGCGGGCAATCGCCCCAGCATTTT.

This clone was counted a few times. This sequence joins TRBV7-3 and TRBJ2-5; tentative D call: TRBD2 (6 bases). The CDR3 covers 13 residues. V lost 5 bases, J lost 2 bases, and 9 bases lay in between. Germline V gives CDR1 SGHTA, CDR2 FQGTGA. CDR3 in amino acids: CASSPGRQETQYF. Here the CDR3 DNA reads TGTGCCAGCAGCCCTGGGAGGCAAGAGACCCAGTACTTC.

The chain joins TRBV5-6 to TRBJ2-3; 14 positions agree with TRBD2. The CDR3 totals 17 residues. The V gene's germline CDR1 is SGHDT and CDR2 YYEEEE. V shed 2 bases and J 2 bases; nucleotides not matched to a gene: 4. As DNA, the CDR3 is TGTGCCAGCAGCTTCCTGGGACTAGCGGGGGCCACAGATACGCAGTATTTT. Its translation: CASSFLGLAGATDTQYF.

V usage is TRBV5-6 and J usage is TRBJ1-4; a possible D gene is TRBD1 (6 bases). Trimming removed 4 bases from V and 6 bases from J, with 13 bases in between. Germline V lookup: CDR1 SGHDT, CDR2 YYEEEE. This CDR3 contains 14 residues. Written as DNA, the CDR3 is TGTGCCAGCAGCAACCGGGGGGCGGATGAAAAACTGTTTTTT. Protein sequence: CASSNRGADEKLFF.

The chain is built from TRBV10-3 and TRBJ1-1, with D unclear. The V and J ends lost 0 bases and 9 bases respectively, with 14 bases between them. The CDR3 length is 14 residues. The V gene's germline CDR1 is ENHRY and CDR2 SYGVKD. CDR3 sequence reads: CAISESGSGAKAFF. The DNA of the CDR3 is TGTGCCATCAGTGAGTCGGGCAGCGGCGCGAAAGCTTTCTTT.